These T cell receptor beta chains were read from a single sample in a study of cytomegalovirus exposure and HLA in healthy donors. The data were produced by immunoSEQ multiplex PCR, yet TCRdb's version contains in-frame clones alone and is incomplete. The sample consists of 150,000 or so clones, approximately 80% of them appearing once. The sequenced material came from PBMCs. All receptors derive from a male donor in good health and CMV-seropositive. The CDR3 runs from the conserved cysteine through the conserved F or W. The order of the fields is V gene, clone size, J gene, D gene, CDR3 DNA, CDR3 protein. D genes are given only for firm matches. Clone sizes are given selectively: once, few, many, or a class where the clone is expanded.

TRBV19,once,TRBJ2-1,TRBD1,TGTGCCAGTTTAATAGACAGGGGTTCCTACAATGAGCAGTTCTTC,CASLIDRGSYNEQFF
TRBV5-1,.,TRBJ2-2,.,TGCGCCAGTAGCTTGGCCGCCGCGGCAGCTCTAACCGGGGAGCTGTTTTTT,CASSLAAAAALTGELFF
TRBV9,.,TRBJ2-1,TRBD2,TGTGCCAGCAGCGTCCCGGGACTAGGGCCCGGGAATGAGCAGTTCTTC,CASSVPGLGPGNEQFF
TRBV7-8,.,TRBJ2-1,.,TGTGCCAGCGCCAGTCATCGGATAGCGGAACCCAATGAGCAGTTCTTC,CASASHRIAEPNEQFF
TRBV7-2,.,TRBJ2-7,.,TGTGCCAGCAGCTCCTTCGGGGACGAGCAGTACTTC,CASSSFGDEQYF
TRBV5-6,.,TRBJ1-6,.,TGTGCCAGCAGCTTGTTTGGGGGGAGCTCCTATAATTCACCCCTCCACTTT,CASSLFGGSSYNSPLHF
TRBV6-4,.,TRBJ1-1,TRBD1,TGTGCCAGCCGACCTGGACAGGGGAGGACTGAAGCTTTCTTT,CASRPGQGRTEAFF
TRBV5-8,.,TRBJ1-2,.,TGTGCCAGCAGCGGTGTAGTTGATGACATATACTTCAACTATGGCTACACCTTC,CASSGVVDDIYFNYGYTF
TRBV7-9,few,TRBJ1-2,TRBD1,TGTGCCAGCAGCCCCCGACAGGGACACTATGGCTACACCTTC,CASSPRQGHYGYTF
TRBV6-6,.,TRBJ1-5,.,TGTGCCAGCAGTTACTCGGGTCAGGGGAATCAGCCCCAGCATTTT,CASSYSGQGNQPQHF
TRBV7-9,.,TRBJ1-2,.,TGTGCCAGCAGCTTAGCTGATCAGGGAAGTAAAGGCTACACCTTC,CASSLADQGSKGYTF
TRBV7-2,.,TRBJ2-1,.,TGTGCCAGCAGCTTAGGGCACCAAAGCAATGAGCAGTTCTTC,CASSLGHQSNEQFF
TRBV7-2,few,TRBJ2-1,TRBD2,TGTGCCAGCAGCGCTATTCGGACTAGCAATGAGCAGTTCTTC,CASSAIRTSNEQFF
TRBV7-9,.,TRBJ2-1,TRBD2,TGTGCCACTTGGGACCTTAGCGGGAGGGCCAATGAGCAGTTCTTC,CATWDLSGRANEQFF
TRBV6-4,.,TRBJ1-1,.,TGTGCCAGCAGGGCCCAGGGTCGTCCTGAAGCTTTCTTT,CASRAQGRPEAFF
TRBV15,few,TRBJ2-3,TRBD2,TGTGCCACCAGCAGCTTGACTAGCGGGAGATGGGATACGCAGTATTTT,CATSSLTSGRWDTQYF
TRBV18,.,TRBJ1-2,TRBD1,TGTGCCAGCTCACCTCTTCAGGACAGGGTGGGCTACACCTTC,CASSPLQDRVGYTF
TRBV7-2,.,TRBJ2-7,TRBD2,TGTGCCAGCAGCTTGACTAGCGGTCCGACCTACGGGCAGTACTTC,CASSLTSGPTYGQYF
TRBV28,.,TRBJ2-7,.,TGTGCCAGCAGTTTAGGGGGCGGTGGCAGTACCTACGAGCAGTACTTC,CASSLGGGGSTYEQYF
TRBV4-3,once,TRBJ2-7,TRBD2,TGCGCCAGCAGCCTTAGCGGGAGTGGCGCCTACGAGCAGTACTTC,CASSLSGSGAYEQYF
TRBV4-3,.,TRBJ1-2,.,TGCGCCAGCAGCCAAGTCGGCGGTTTAGGTAACTATGGCTACACCTTC,CASSQVGGLGNYGYTF
TRBV14,.,TRBJ2-7,TRBD1,TGTGCCAGCAGCCAAGTCAGGGGGCGAGGCGAGCAGTACTTC,CASSQVRGRGEQYF
TRBV7-9,.,TRBJ2-5,TRBD2,TGTGCCAGCACCCCAGGCGGGGATAGCGGGAGGGCCCACCACTTC,CASTPGGDSGRAHHF
TRBV7-9,.,TRBJ1-4,.,TGTTCCAGCAGCTTAGTCACTCAGGGCGGCGGGGATGAAAAACTGTTTTTT,CSSSLVTQGGGDEKLFF
TRBV7-6,.,TRBJ2-1,TRBD1,TGTGCCAGCAGCTTATTGGGACAGGGGTTGACTAATGAGCAGTTCTTC,CASSLLGQGLTNEQFF
TRBV29-1,.,TRBJ2-7,TRBD1,TGCAGCGGCGGGACAGGGGGCCACGAGCAGTACTTC,CSGGTGGHEQYF
TRBV29-1,.,TRBJ1-1,.,TGCAGCGTTGAACTGAGGGGGACCCGAGTGAACACTGAAGTTTTCTTT,CSVELRGTRVNTEVFF
TRBV6-1,once,TRBJ2-5,TRBD2,TGTGCCAGCGCCGGACTAGCCGAGACCCAGTACTTC,CASAGLAETQYF
TRBV4-1,.,TRBJ2-2,TRBD2,TGCGCCAGCAGCCAAAATCCGGGACTAGGCACCGGGGAGCTGTTTTTT,CASSQNPGLGTGELFF
TRBV9,.,TRBJ2-2,.,TGTGCCAGCAGCCTTCAGGGTAATCGCCTTCGCGGCACCGGGGAGCTGTTTTTT,CASSLQGNRLRGTGELFF
TRBV5-4,.,TRBJ1-1,.,TGTGCCAGCGGAGGGGCTCGGGACACTGAAGCTTTCTTT,CASGGARDTEAFF
TRBV11-2,.,TRBJ2-3,.,TGTGCCAGCAGCTTAGGGTCTGTGAGTGTGAATACGCAGTATTTT,CASSLGSVSVNTQYF
TRBV27,.,TRBJ2-1,TRBD1,TGTGCCAGCAACCACCTAACGGGACAGGGCAATGAGCAGTTCTTC,CASNHLTGQGNEQFF
TRBV25-1,.,TRBJ2-7,.,TGTGCCAGCACCCTTTCCTACGAGCAGTACTTC,CASTLSYEQYF
TRBV6-5,.,TRBJ2-7,TRBD1,TGTGCCAGCAGTTACGAAGGGACAGGGGGTCTCGAGCAGTACTTC,CASSYEGTGGLEQYF
TRBV9,.,TRBJ2-1,TRBD2,TGTGCCAGCAGCGTGCCGGGAGGGCCGTCGTCCTACAATGAGCAGTTCTTC,CASSVPGGPSSYNEQFF
TRBV30,.,TRBJ2-7,.,TGTGCCTCTGCGGCAGACTACGAGCAGTACTTC,CASAADYEQYF
TRBV28,.,TRBJ2-7,.,TGTGCCACCCATCGTGGCAAAAATTACGAGCAGTACTTC,CATHRGKNYEQYF
TRBV19,few,TRBJ1-3,.,TGTGCGGCGGGACGGTCTGGAAACACCATATATTTT,CAAGRSGNTIYF
TRBV27,once,TRBJ2-7,.,TGTGCCAGCAGTTTACGCCGACAGACATTATCGTCCTACGAGCAGTACTTC,CASSLRRQTLSSYEQYF
TRBV5-1,.,TRBJ1-3,.,TGCGCCAGCAGCCCGGGGGCTGGAAACACCATATATTTT,CASSPGAGNTIYF
TRBV5-1,.,TRBJ2-3,.,TGCGCCAGCAGCTTGGTGGGCTCAGATACGCAGTATTTT,CASSLVGSDTQYF
TRBV7-2,few,TRBJ2-3,TRBD2,TGTGCCAGCAGCTTAGGAGCGGGAGAACCAGATACGCAGTATTTT,CASSLGAGEPDTQYF
TRBV19,.,TRBJ2-7,.,TGTGCCAGTAGTATAGGACGACACGGCGACGAGCAGTACTTC,CASSIGRHGDEQYF
TRBV4-1,few,TRBJ2-1,.,TGCGCCAGCAGCCATCTCGACTATAATGAGCAGTTCTTC,CASSHLDYNEQFF
TRBV7-9,.,TRBJ2-7,.,TGTGCCAGCAGCTTAGCGGAGGGGAGGCACTACGAGCAGTACTTC,CASSLAEGRHYEQYF
TRBV4-2,.,TRBJ2-3,.,TGTGCCAGCAGCCAAGATCGGAATAGCGGCCTCACAGATACGCAGTATTTT,CASSQDRNSGLTDTQYF
TRBV6-5,.,TRBJ1-6,TRBD1,TGTGCCAGCAGGGGAATGACAGGGTCTTCACCCCTCCACTTT,CASRGMTGSSPLHF
TRBV7-9,.,TRBJ2-5,TRBD2,TGTGCCAGCAGTGACCCGGGGGGTTTAGAGACCCAGTACTTC,CASSDPGGLETQYF
TRBV6-5,.,TRBJ1-5,.,TGTGCCAGCCAGAATAGCAATCAGCCCCAGCATTTT,CASQNSNQPQHF
TRBV7-3,.,TRBJ1-2,.,TGTGCCAGCAGCTTAAGCGGCTATGGCTACACCTTC,CASSLSGYGYTF
TRBV28,.,TRBJ1-4,.,TGTGCCAGCAGCCCCCCAGGGGTGAAAGAAAAACTGTTTTTT,CASSPPGVKEKLFF
TRBV28,.,TRBJ1-1,TRBD1,TGTGCCAGCAGTTTAGTAACAGGGGGTAACACTGAAGCTTTCTTT,CASSLVTGGNTEAFF
TRBV9,.,TRBJ2-5,.,TGTGCCAGCAGCGTAGTAGGGCAGGGGGGCGGGACCCAGTACTTC,CASSVVGQGGGTQYF
TRBV7-3,.,TRBJ1-3,.,TGTGCCAGCAGCTTAGGCATCTCTGGAAACACCATATATTTT,CASSLGISGNTIYF
TRBV30,.,TRBJ1-3,.,TGTGCCTGGAGTCGCAGGGGAAGTGGAAACACCATATATTTT,CAWSRRGSGNTIYF